The sequence of this TCR beta chain was determined in a study of technical replicates of blood from several donors. CDR1 and CDR2 (germline): SGHRS, YFSETQ. J lost 3 bases, V lost 3 bases, and 7 bases had no gene match. The CDR3 totals 15 residues. Repertoires were generated with immunoSEQ multiplex PCR, while TCRdb's copy carries only in-frame clones and drops some. The sample lists around 70,000 clones, 90% to 95% occurring once. The chain uses TRBV5-1 and TRBJ2-7; the match to TRBD2 covers 9 bases. This clonotype was obtained from a human donor in good health. Sequencing was carried out using T cells isolated from PBMCs. The CDR3 is CASSSAGGYDYEQYF. As DNA, the CDR3 is TGCGCCAGCAGCTCCGCGGGAGGGTATGACTACGAGCAGTACTTC.